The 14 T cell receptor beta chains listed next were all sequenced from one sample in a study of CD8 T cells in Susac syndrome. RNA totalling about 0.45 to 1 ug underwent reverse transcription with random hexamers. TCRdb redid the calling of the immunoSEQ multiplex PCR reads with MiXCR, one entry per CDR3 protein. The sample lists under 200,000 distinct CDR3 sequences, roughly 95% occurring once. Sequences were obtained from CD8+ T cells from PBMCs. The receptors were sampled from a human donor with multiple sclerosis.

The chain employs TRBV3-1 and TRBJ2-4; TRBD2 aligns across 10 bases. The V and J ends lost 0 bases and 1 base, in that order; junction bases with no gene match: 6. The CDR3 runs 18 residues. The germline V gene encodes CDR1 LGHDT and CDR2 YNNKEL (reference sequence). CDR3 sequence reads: CASSQDSGGAFAKNIQYF. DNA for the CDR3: TGTGCCAGCAGCCAAGACAGCGGGGGGGCTTTTGCCAAAAACATTCAGTACTTC.

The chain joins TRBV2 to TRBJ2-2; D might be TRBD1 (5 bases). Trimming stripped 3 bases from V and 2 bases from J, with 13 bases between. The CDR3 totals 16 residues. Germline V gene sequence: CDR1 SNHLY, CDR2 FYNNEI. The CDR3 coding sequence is TGTGCCAGCAGTGAGGGTTACAGGCTAAACACCGGGGAGCTGTTTTTT. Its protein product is CASSEGYRLNTGELFF.

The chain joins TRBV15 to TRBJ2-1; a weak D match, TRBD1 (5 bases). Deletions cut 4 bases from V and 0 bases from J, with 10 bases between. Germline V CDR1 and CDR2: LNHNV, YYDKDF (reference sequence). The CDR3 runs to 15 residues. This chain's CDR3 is CATSIPDSSYNEQFF. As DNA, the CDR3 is TGTGCCACCAGCATCCCCGACAGCTCCTACAATGAGCAGTTCTTC.

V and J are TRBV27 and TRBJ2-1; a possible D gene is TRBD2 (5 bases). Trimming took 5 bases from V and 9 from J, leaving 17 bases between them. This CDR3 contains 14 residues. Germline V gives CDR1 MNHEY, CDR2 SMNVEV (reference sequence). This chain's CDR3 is CASSDRPTRTEQFF. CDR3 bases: TGTGCCAGCAGTGACCGCCCCACTAGGACTGAGCAGTTCTTC.

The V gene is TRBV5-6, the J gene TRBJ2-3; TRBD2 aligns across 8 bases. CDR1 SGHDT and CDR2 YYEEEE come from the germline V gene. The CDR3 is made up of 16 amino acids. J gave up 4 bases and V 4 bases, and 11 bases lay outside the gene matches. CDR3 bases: TGTGCCAGCAGCATCCGGGGGGGCCGGTTGTCAGATACGCAGTATTTT. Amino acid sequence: CASSIRGGRLSDTQYF.

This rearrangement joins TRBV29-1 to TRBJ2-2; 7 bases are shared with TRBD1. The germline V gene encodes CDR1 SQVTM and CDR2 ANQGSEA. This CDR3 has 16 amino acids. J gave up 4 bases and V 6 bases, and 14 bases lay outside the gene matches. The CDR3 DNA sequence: TGCAGCGTCGTGACTTTCGACAGGGCTGGCACCGGGGAGCTGTTTTTT. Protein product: CSVVTFDRAGTGELFF.

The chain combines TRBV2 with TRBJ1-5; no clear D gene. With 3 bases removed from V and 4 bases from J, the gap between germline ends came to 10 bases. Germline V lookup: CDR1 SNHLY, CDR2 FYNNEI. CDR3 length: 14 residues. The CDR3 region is CASSERRENQPQHF. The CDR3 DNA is TGTGCCAGCAGTGAGAGGAGGGAAAATCAGCCCCAGCATTTT.

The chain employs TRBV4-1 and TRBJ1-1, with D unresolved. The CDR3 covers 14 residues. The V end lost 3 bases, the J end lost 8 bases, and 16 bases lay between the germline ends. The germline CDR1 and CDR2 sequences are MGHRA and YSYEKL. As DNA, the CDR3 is TGCGCCAGCAGCCACCTACCCGACGGAACCGAAGCTTTCTTT. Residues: CASSHLPDGTEAFF.

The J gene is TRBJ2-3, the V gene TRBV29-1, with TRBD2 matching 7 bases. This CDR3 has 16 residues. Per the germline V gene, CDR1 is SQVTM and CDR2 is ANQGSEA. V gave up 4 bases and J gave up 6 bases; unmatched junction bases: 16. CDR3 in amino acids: CSVVGLAGEPGDTQYF. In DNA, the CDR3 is TGCAGCGTTGTCGGTTTGGCGGGAGAACCCGGGGATACGCAGTATTTT.

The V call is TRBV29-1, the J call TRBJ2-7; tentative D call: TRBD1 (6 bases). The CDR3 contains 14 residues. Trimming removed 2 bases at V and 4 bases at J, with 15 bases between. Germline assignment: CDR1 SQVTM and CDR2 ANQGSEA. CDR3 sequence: CSVELRTASYEQYF. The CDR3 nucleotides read TGCAGCGTTGAACTGAGGACAGCCTCTTACGAGCAGTACTTC.

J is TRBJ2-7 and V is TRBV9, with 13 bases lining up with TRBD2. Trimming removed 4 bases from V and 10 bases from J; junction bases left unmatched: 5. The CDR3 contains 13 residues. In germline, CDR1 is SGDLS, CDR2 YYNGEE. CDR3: CASSFGLAGEQYF. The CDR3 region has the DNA TGTGCCAGCAGCTTCGGACTAGCGGGAGAACAGTACTTC.

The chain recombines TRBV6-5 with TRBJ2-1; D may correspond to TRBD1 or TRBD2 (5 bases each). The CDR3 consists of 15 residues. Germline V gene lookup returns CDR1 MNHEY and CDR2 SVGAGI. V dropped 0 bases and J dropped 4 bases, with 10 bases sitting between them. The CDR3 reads CASSYSGDGYNEQFF. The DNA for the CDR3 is TGTGCCAGCAGTTACTCGGGGGACGGATACAATGAGCAGTTCTTC.

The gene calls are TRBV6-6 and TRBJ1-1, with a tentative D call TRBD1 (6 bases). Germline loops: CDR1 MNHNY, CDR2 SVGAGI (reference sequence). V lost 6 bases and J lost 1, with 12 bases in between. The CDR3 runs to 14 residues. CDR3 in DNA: TGTGCCAGCAGATTCCGGGACACGAACACTGAAGCTTTCTTT. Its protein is CASRFRDTNTEAFF.

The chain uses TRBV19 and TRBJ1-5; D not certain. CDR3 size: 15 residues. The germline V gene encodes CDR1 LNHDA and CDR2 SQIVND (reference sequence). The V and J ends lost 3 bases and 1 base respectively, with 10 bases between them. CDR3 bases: TGTGCCAGTAGTATGGAACAGTTGAGCAATCAGCCCCAGCATTTT. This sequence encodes CASSMEQLSNQPQHF.